This passage covers 28 T cell receptor beta chains from one sample sequenced in a study of CD8 T cells in Susac syndrome. The authors reverse transcribed about 0.5 to 1 ug RNA with random hexamers. One entry per CDR3 protein, called by TCRdb with MiXCR from the immunoSEQ multiplex PCR reads. The data show some 400,000 distinct CDR3 sequences, more than 80% seen once. The source material was CD8+ T cells from PBMCs. These receptors originate from a human donor with multiple sclerosis.

The genes are TRBV29-1 and TRBJ2-3, with unresolved D. V lost 4 bases to trimming and J lost 2 bases, with 4 bases between them. Germline values: CDR1 SQVTM, CDR2 ANQGSEA. The CDR3 has 11 residues. Written as DNA, the CDR3 is TGCAGCGTTGGACCCACAGATACGCAGTATTTT. As protein: CSVGPTDTQYF.

The rearrangement joins TRBV6-1 to TRBJ2-1; 7 bases line up with TRBD2. The ends lost 2 bases at V and 5 bases at J; junction bases unmatched: 9. The germline CDR1 and CDR2 sequences are MNHNS and SASEGT. The CDR3 totals 16 residues. CDR3 residues: CASSEWGGRANNEQFF. In DNA, the CDR3 is TGTGCCAGCAGTGAATGGGGCGGGAGAGCCAACAATGAGCAGTTCTTC.

In this sample, this clonotype turned up a few times. V and J are TRBV27 and TRBJ1-1; the D gene is possibly TRBD1 (6 bases). Germline-derived CDR1 and CDR2 are MNHEY and SMNVEV (reference sequence). The CDR3 length is 15 residues. V gave up 3 bases and J gave up 4 bases, with 15 bases separating them. CDR3 nucleotides: TGTGCCAGCAGTTTGTCGGGGGCTTCGGGCACTGAAGCTTTCTTT. This sequence encodes CASSLSGASGTEAFF.

The chain links TRBV4-1 to TRBJ1-5, with D unclear. Trimming removed 0 bases from V and 4 bases from J, with 13 bases in between. Per germline, CDR1 MGHRA and CDR2 YSYEKL. The CDR3 length is 16 residues. The CDR3 is CASSQEFGLENQPQHF. CDR3 sequence (DNA): TGCGCCAGCAGCCAAGAGTTCGGACTGGAGAATCAGCCCCAGCATTTT.

V gene TRBV28 combines with J gene TRBJ2-1; 7 nucleotides agree with TRBD2. V lost 8 bases to trimming and J lost 4 bases; unmatched junction nucleotides: 11. There are 15 residues in the CDR3. The germline gives CDR1 MDHEN, CDR2 SYDVKM. The CDR3 protein is CASGSGRELYNEQFF. The CDR3 nucleotides read TGTGCCAGCGGGTCGGGGCGGGAGCTGTACAATGAGCAGTTCTTC.

The chain joins TRBV5-1 to TRBJ2-1, with TRBD2 matching over 10 bases. Germline V gene data show CDR1 as SGHRS and CDR2 as YFSETQ. This CDR3 comprises 19 residues. V shed 4 bases and J 10 bases; nucleotides not matched to a gene: 23. The CDR3 nucleotides read TGCGCCAGCAGCCCAAGATCCCTCTCGAGCGGGAGGGCCTGGGGGGAGCAGTTCTTC. It codes for CASSPRSLSSGRAWGEQFF.

The V and J genes are TRBV29-1 and TRBJ1-1; no definite D call. V gave up 7 bases and J gave up 1 base, with 16 bases separating them. The germline CDR1 and CDR2 sequences are SQVTM and ANQGSEA. This CDR3 spans 14 amino acids. CDR3 nucleotide sequence: TGCAGCGCCTCGGAAGGTTTAAGGAACACTGAAGCTTTCTTT. Its translation: CSASEGLRNTEAFF.

This sequence joins TRBV15 and TRBJ2-6; tentatively, D is TRBD1 (7 bases). The CDR3 spans 17 residues. Germline V CDR1 and CDR2: LNHNV, YYDKDF (reference sequence). V gave up 5 bases and J gave up 0 bases, with 14 bases separating them. This CDR3 is CATSVRGALSGANVLTF. The CDR3 nucleotides are TGTGCCACCAGCGTCAGGGGGGCCCTCTCTGGGGCCAACGTCCTGACTTTC.

In DNA, the CDR3 is TGTGCCAGCAGCCAAGTCCAGACTGCCTACAGCTCCTACGAGCAGTACTTC. This codes for CASSQVQTAYSSYEQYF. The V and J genes are TRBV7-8 and TRBJ2-7; no reliable D call. The CDR3 is made up of 17 amino acids. Germline CDR1 and CDR2: SGHVS and FQNEAQ. V shed 5 bases and J shed 0 bases, with 20 bases lying between them.

This chain uses TRBV28 with TRBJ2-7, with D perhaps TRBD1 (5 bases). The CDR3 is 13 amino acids. Germline CDR1 and CDR2: MDHEN and SYDVKM. V was trimmed by 4 bases and J by 4 bases, leaving 11 bases between them. This CDR3 reads CASSWLQGYEQYF. The CDR3 region has the DNA TGTGCCAGCAGTTGGCTCCAGGGTTACGAGCAGTACTTC.

The chain carries TRBV6-1 and TRBJ2-5; D perhaps matches TRBD1 (6 bases). The CDR3 extends over 17 amino acids. Per the germline V gene, CDR1 is MNHNS and CDR2 is SASEGT. V lost 5 bases and J 4 bases, leaving 23 bases between the germline ends. The CDR3 DNA reads as TGTGCCAGCAGTCCTCTTTTACAGGGCGAGGGGAGAGAGACCCAGTACTTC. Its translation is CASSPLLQGEGRETQYF.

The chain joins TRBV24-1 to TRBJ2-1; either TRBD1 or TRBD2 may supply D (6 bases each). Germline CDR1 is KGHDR and CDR2 is SFDVKD. V lost 2 bases, J lost 7 bases, and 14 bases lay in between. The CDR3 covers 15 residues. CDR3 region: CATSDSPGASNEQFF. For the CDR3, the DNA is TGTGCCACCAGTGATTCCCCGGGGGCCAGTAATGAGCAGTTCTTC.

The J gene is TRBJ1-2, the V gene TRBV27, with a tentative D call TRBD1 (6 bases). CDR1 MNHEY and CDR2 SMNVEV come from the germline V gene (reference sequence). With 6 bases removed from V and 0 bases from J, the gap between germline ends came to 11 bases. The length of the CDR3 is 14 residues. The CDR3 reads CASREEGANYGYTF. In DNA form, the CDR3 reads TGTGCCAGCAGGGAGGAGGGGGCTAACTATGGCTACACCTTC.

There are a few counts of this clonotype. The V gene is TRBV5-1, the J gene TRBJ2-5; possible D gene TRBD2, 6 bases. V was trimmed by 1 base and J by 4 bases, leaving 14 bases between them. This CDR3 is built from 15 residues. The germline CDR1 and CDR2 sequences are SGHRS and YFSETQ. CDR3 in amino acids: CASSLRAGMGETQYF. The DNA of the CDR3 is TGCGCCAGCAGCTTGCGGGCGGGGATGGGAGAGACCCAGTACTTC.

This chain joins TRBV10-3 and TRBJ2-5, with 9 nucleotides matching TRBD2. Trimming cost V 0 bases and J 1 base; bases outside gene matches: 6. The CDR3 covers 17 residues. Germline assignment: CDR1 ENHRY and CDR2 SYGVKD. The CDR3 bases are TGTGCCATCAGTGAGTCGGTTAGCGGGGGAACCCAAGAGACCCAGTACTTC. It translates to CAISESVSGGTQETQYF.

This chain joins TRBV4-1 and TRBJ1-1, with 7 bases aligning to TRBD1. Germline V gene data show CDR1 as MGHRA and CDR2 as YSYEKL. There are 16 residues in the CDR3. With 6 bases clipped from V and 3 bases from J, the junction kept 13 bases outside the gene matches. The CDR3 sequence: CASRILGGAVDTEAFF. DNA for the CDR3: TGCGCCAGCAGGATACTAGGGGGCGCGGTGGACACTGAAGCTTTCTTT.

This sequence joins TRBV20-1 and TRBJ2-2, with D perhaps matching TRBD2 (5 bases). The CDR3 is 13 amino acids. The V gene's germline CDR1 is DFQATT and CDR2 SNEGSKA (reference sequence). Trimming left V 6 bases short and J 4 bases short, with 12 bases between. CDR3 residues: CSAPGSSTGELFF. The CDR3 nucleotides are TGCAGTGCCCCGGGGTCCTCCACCGGGGAGCTGTTTTTT.

This chain links TRBV12-3 or TRBV12-4 with TRBJ2-7; 7 bases agree with TRBD1. Trimming took 4 bases from V and 5 from J; bases not matched to a gene: 8. The CDR3 runs 14 residues. The CDR3 sequence: CASSSTGPLDEQYF. The CDR3 nucleotides read TGTGCCAGCAGTTCGACAGGGCCTCTAGACGAGCAGTACTTC.

The V and J genes are TRBV6-5 and TRBJ2-7, with 10 bases that match TRBD1. The CDR3 length is 15 residues. CDR1 MNHEY and CDR2 SVGAGI come from the germline V gene. The V and J ends lost 2 bases and 4 bases, in that order; junction bases with no gene match: 5. The CDR3 DNA reads as TGTGCCAGCAGTTACCCGGGGGACAGGGGTTACGAGCAGTACTTC. Amino acids: CASSYPGDRGYEQYF.

The chain joins TRBV5-4 to TRBJ2-7, with 8 bases lining up with TRBD1. V lost 0 bases and J lost 5; bases outside the gene matches: 10. Germline CDR1 and CDR2: SGHNT and YYREEE (reference sequence). CDR3 size: 16 residues. The CDR3 bases are TGTGCCAGCAGCTTGGCCGCAGGGGGCGCGAAGAACGAGCAGTACTTC. It codes for CASSLAAGGAKNEQYF.

The chain's CDR3 is CASSQGKNGGQGQFF. CDR3 in DNA: TGCGCCAGCAGCCAAGGAAAGAACGGGGGCCAGGGGCAGTTCTTC. The genes are TRBV4-1 and TRBJ2-1, with D perhaps assigned TRBD1 or TRBD2 (6 bases each). This CDR3 contains 15 residues. V lost 1 base, J lost 12 bases, and 19 bases lay in between. Per the germline V gene, CDR1 is MGHRA and CDR2 is YSYEKL.

The rearrangement joins TRBV14 to TRBJ2-5, with D possibly TRBD2 on 6 matching bases. The CDR3 runs to 15 residues. V was trimmed by 4 bases and J by 5 bases, leaving 17 bases between them. Germline V CDR1 and CDR2: SGHDN, FVKESK. CDR3 sequence: CASSRTTGAGETQYF. As DNA, the CDR3 is TGTGCCAGCAGCCGGACTACAGGTGCCGGGGAGACCCAGTACTTC.

The chain uses TRBV20-1 and TRBJ1-1; 8 nucleotides line up with TRBD1. V was pared by 2 bases and J by 3 bases, with 8 bases of the junction left unmatched. Germline CDR1 is DFQATT and CDR2 is SNEGSKA (reference sequence). This CDR3 region has 15 residues. CDR3 bases: TGCAGTGCTAGAACAGGGGGTTATCAATACACTGAAGCTTTCTTT. This gives the protein CSARTGGYQYTEAFF.

The CDR3 protein is CASSLGGPSGELFF. CDR3 nucleotide sequence: TGTGCCAGCAGCTTGGGGGGGCCATCCGGGGAGCTGTTTTTT. The J gene is TRBJ2-2, the V gene TRBV5-4; maybe TRBD1 (6 bases). Germline V gene sequence: CDR1 SGHNT, CDR2 YYREEE (reference sequence). The CDR3 runs 14 residues. Trimming stripped 0 bases from V and 6 bases from J, with 9 bases between.

The chain links TRBV6-5 to TRBJ1-2; no reliable D call. Germline assignment: CDR1 MNHEY and CDR2 SVGAGI. Trimming stripped 0 bases from V and 0 bases from J, with 11 bases between. The CDR3 is made up of 16 amino acids. This chain's CDR3 is CASSYSQTGTNYGYTF. The CDR3 nucleotides are TGTGCCAGCAGTTACTCCCAAACGGGGACTAACTATGGCTACACCTTC.

For this clonotype: At one boundary the junction diverges from the germline segment, which might be a read error. This sequence joins TRBV4-2 and TRBJ2-7, with D possibly TRBD1 on 6 matching bases. CDR1 and CDR2 from the germline V gene are LGHNA and YNFKEQ. This CDR3 comprises 15 residues. The CDR3 region has the DNA TGTGCCAGCAGCCAAGAGGGACATTCGCCGGGCGAGCGGTACTTC. Protein sequence: CASSQEGHSPGERYF.

CDR3 nucleotide sequence: TGTGCCACCAAGACAGGGGCCTACGAGCAGTACTTC. As protein: CATKTGAYEQYF. The chain employs TRBV2 and TRBJ2-7, with 8 nucleotides matching TRBD1. Germline CDR1 reads SNHLY; CDR2 reads FYNNEI. The CDR3 is 12 residues long. V shed 10 bases and J 2 bases; nucleotides not matched to a gene: 4.

This chain uses TRBV10-2 with TRBJ2-7; 11 positions match TRBD1. Germline V gene sequence: CDR1 WSHSY, CDR2 SAAADI. This CDR3 comprises 15 residues. Trimming removed 1 base from V and 5 bases from J; junction bases left unmatched: 4. CDR3 in amino acids: CASSELGQGDNEQYF. The CDR3 DNA is TGCGCCAGCAGTGAGTTGGGACAGGGGGACAACGAGCAGTACTTC.